The 22 T cell receptor beta chains reported below all come from one sample, sequenced in a study of T cells in Graves' hyperthyroidism and ophthalmopathy. RNA transcripts were the template for amplifying TCR beta CDR3 regions. The HTBI set primed first-round TCR CDR3 RT-PCR. TCRdb redid the calling of the multiplex PCR reads with MiXCR, one entry per CDR3 protein. This table holds roughly 500,000 distinct CDR3 sequences, roughly 14% found once. The sample comprised blood. These receptors were taken from a woman in her twenties or thirties with Graves' hyperthyroidism that later progressed to Graves' ophthalmopathy.

This clonotype occurred many times. The gene calls are TRBV28 and TRBJ2-3; 12 bases line up with TRBD2. CDR3 length equals 17 residues. The trim removed 5 bases at V and 3 bases at J, leaving 9 bases unmatched. The V gene's germline CDR1 is MDHEN and CDR2 SYDVKM. The CDR3 DNA sequence: TGTGCCAGCAGTGCTCCCGCACTAGCGGGAGGAACAGATACGCAGTATTTT. Protein product: CASSAPALAGGTDTQYF. Together with reference TRBV28 and TRBJ2-3, the CDR3 gives the full variable domain: DVKVTQSSRYLVKRTGEKVFLECVQDMDHENMFWYRQDPGLGLRLIYFSYDVKMKEKGDIPEGYSVSREKKERFSLILESASTNQTSMYLCASSAPALAGGTDTQYFGPGTRLTVL.

This clonotype was recorded many times. V usage is TRBV7-8 and J usage is TRBJ2-7, with 7 bases identical to TRBD2. Germline trimming cut 0 bases from V and 0 bases from J; bases unmatched to any gene: 5. The CDR3 sequence is 16 residues long. Germline CDR1 and CDR2: SGHVS and FQNEAQ. DNA of the CDR3: TGTGCCAGCAGCTTAGCGCGGGCTAGCGGCTCCTACGAGCAGTACTTC. Translation gives CASSLARASGSYEQYF. The full variable domain, with the rest looked up from reference TRBV7-8 and TRBJ2-7, is GAGVSQSPRYKVAKRGQDVALRCDPISGHVSLFWYQQALGQGPEFLTYFQNEAQLDKSGLPSDRFFAERPEGSVSTLKIQRTQQEDSAVYLCASSLARASGSYEQYFGPGTRLTVT.

The J gene is TRBJ1-2, the V gene TRBV29-1; a weak D match, TRBD1 (5 bases). Deletions cut 8 bases from V and 6 bases from J, with 16 bases between. CDR3 length: 12 amino acids. The germline V gene encodes CDR1 SQVTM and CDR2 ANQGSEA. The CDR3 sequence: CSLWDQGNGYTF. In nucleotides, the CDR3 is TGCAGCCTTTGGGATCAGGGAAATGGCTACACCTTC.

This clonotype was found many times. J is TRBJ2-1 and V is TRBV20-1; tentative D call: TRBD2 (6 bases). CDR1 is DFQATT and CDR2 is SNEGSKA in the germline V gene (reference sequence). Deletions cut 1 base from V and 2 bases from J, with 9 bases between. This CDR3 region has 14 residues. In nucleotides, the CDR3 is TGCAGTGCTAGAGGCGGGACCACCTACAATGAGCAGTTCTTC. This translates into CSARGGTTYNEQFF.

This clonotype was seen repeatedly, ten times or more. The rearrangement links TRBV29-1 to TRBJ1-3; D is possibly TRBD1 (5 bases). Germline CDR1 reads SQVTM; CDR2 reads ANQGSEA. Trimming left V 8 bases short and J 4 bases short, with 12 bases between. The CDR3 extends over 12 amino acids. The CDR3 loop is CSCGAVGNTIYF. The CDR3 DNA is TGCAGCTGTGGGGCAGTCGGAAACACCATATATTTT.

The sample holds many counts of this clonotype. The rearrangement links TRBV4-3 to TRBJ2-1; D is undetermined. V was clipped by 1 base and J by 2 bases, with 12 bases between them. CDR1 and CDR2 from the germline V gene are LGHNA and YSLEER. This CDR3 comprises 16 residues. The CDR3 coding sequence is TGCGCCAGCAGCCAAGGGGGTAGCAAGCCCTACAATGAGCAGTTCTTC. Translating gives CASSQGGSKPYNEQFF.

There are many counts of this clonotype. The genes are TRBV11-3 and TRBJ2-2; TRBD1 matches at 8 bases. J lost 7 bases, V lost 5 bases, and 12 bases had no gene match. CDR1 and CDR2 from the germline V gene are SGHNT and YENEEA. The CDR3 sequence is 16 residues long. CDR3 bases: TGTGCCAGCAGCATCCAGCTCCAGGGGGCTGGCGGGGAGCTGTTTTTT. This codes for CASSIQLQGAGGELFF.

This clonotype was observed many times. At one of its ends the junction is not consistent with the germline gene, which may arise from a read error. The chain is built from TRBV7-9 and TRBJ2-3, with unresolved D. Per germline, CDR1 SEHNR and CDR2 FQNEAQ (reference sequence). The CDR3 covers 15 residues. DNA for the CDR3: TGTGCCAGCAGCTTACCCCGGGTTGGACGAGATGCGCAGTATTTT. This sequence encodes CASSLPRVGRDAQYF.

Many counts were recorded for this clonotype. The V call is TRBV6-2 or TRBV6-3, the J call TRBJ2-1, with D maybe TRBD1 (5 bases). The V end was cut by 5 bases, the J end by 7 bases, with 21 bases between. In germline, CDR1 is MNHEY, CDR2 SVGEGT. CDR3 length: 16 amino acids. DNA for the CDR3: TGTGCCAGCAGTATAACAGTCCTTCAGGGTGCGAATGAGCAGTTCTTC. Translated: CASSITVLQGANEQFF.

This clonotype was recorded at least ten times. This chain connects TRBV27 to TRBJ1-2, with 9 bases that match TRBD1. This CDR3 has 14 amino acids. Per the germline V gene, CDR1 is MNHEY and CDR2 is SMNVEV (reference sequence). The trim removed 5 bases at V and 7 bases at J, leaving 8 bases unmatched. This CDR3 is CASSQIGQGSGYTF. The CDR3 DNA follows: TGTGCCAGCAGTCAAATAGGACAGGGGTCTGGCTACACCTTC.

The rearrangement joins TRBV20-1 to TRBJ1-1; D is undetermined. V lost 2 bases and J lost 1, with 11 bases in between. Germline V gives CDR1 DFQATT, CDR2 SNEGSKA (reference sequence). The length of the CDR3 is 14 residues. In DNA form, the CDR3 reads TGCAGTGCTAGACGGACGGTCGGGAACACTGAAGCTTTCTTT. Translating it yields CSARRTVGNTEAFF.

Remarks on this clonotype: One end of the junction varies from germline; a read error may be responsible. The gene calls are TRBV29-1 and TRBJ2-1; 13 nucleotides align to TRBD2. The CDR3 runs 16 residues. The germline CDR1 and CDR2 sequences are SQVTM and ANQGSEA. CDR3 loop: CSVDGTSGTLNNEQLF. As DNA, the CDR3 is TGCAGCGTTGACGGGACTAGCGGGACCCTAAACAATGAGCAGCTCTTC.

The sample holds many counts of this clonotype. V is TRBV20-1 and J is TRBJ2-5; TRBD2 matches at 11 bases. The trim removed 7 bases at V and 5 bases at J, leaving 9 bases unmatched. The CDR3 spans 14 residues. Germline V lookup: CDR1 DFQATT, CDR2 SNEGSKA (reference sequence). In DNA, the CDR3 is TGCAGTGATCTTTTGACTAGCGGGATTGAGACCCAGTACTTC. Residues: CSDLLTSGIETQYF.

This clonotype was detected many times. The chain recombines TRBV28 with TRBJ1-1; D ambiguous. Deletions cut 2 bases from V and 5 bases from J, with 15 bases between. Germline V gives CDR1 MDHEN, CDR2 SYDVKM. The CDR3 loop spans 15 amino acids. The chain's CDR3 is CASSLGRILGTEAFF. CDR3 sequence (DNA): TGTGCCAGCAGTTTAGGGCGAATCCTGGGAACTGAAGCTTTCTTT. The whole variable domain, remainder taken from reference TRBV28 and TRBJ1-1, is DVKVTQSSRYLVKRTGEKVFLECVQDMDHENMFWYRQDPGLGLRLIYFSYDVKMKEKGDIPEGYSVSREKKERFSLILESASTNQTSMYLCASSLGRILGTEAFFGQGTRLTVV.

This clonotype has ten or more counts. The V gene is TRBV12-3 or TRBV12-4, the J gene TRBJ2-3, with D possibly being TRBD1 (6 bases). V lost 1 base and J lost 6, with 14 bases in between. CDR3 length equals 15 residues. CDR3: CASSLVRQGTDTQYF. CDR3 in DNA: TGTGCCAGCAGTTTAGTTAGGCAGGGGACGGATACGCAGTATTTT.

At least ten counts were recorded for this clonotype. This chain's CDR3 is CAWRARTANTEAFF. CDR3 nucleotides: TGTGCCTGGAGAGCTAGGACGGCGAACACTGAAGCTTTCTTT. The rearrangement uses TRBV30 and TRBJ1-1, with D hard to call. Between the trimmed V and J ends, which lost 3 bases and 1 base, there was a span of 12 bases. Germline CDR1 is GTSNPN and CDR2 is SVGIG (reference sequence). CDR3 length: 14 amino acids.

This clonotype was seen at least ten times. This chain uses TRBV5-8 with TRBJ2-5; 7 positions match TRBD1. Per the germline V gene, CDR1 is SGHTS and CDR2 is YDEGEE. This CDR3 contains 16 residues. Trimming removed 4 bases from V and 1 base from J; junction bases left unmatched: 10. The DNA for the CDR3 is TGTGCCAGCAGCAACCCCGGGACAGCCTTCCAAGAGACCCAGTACTTC. Its protein product is CASSNPGTAFQETQYF.

This clonotype has at least ten counts. The chain uses TRBV12-3 or TRBV12-4 and TRBJ1-3; maybe TRBD1 (6 bases). CDR3 length equals 16 residues. V lost 6 bases and J lost 4, with 19 bases in between. This chain's CDR3 is CASSPSGAGWGNTIYF. DNA of the CDR3: TGTGCCAGCAGCCCCTCGGGGGCGGGCTGGGGAAACACCATATATTTT.

This clonotype was observed a few times. The chain employs TRBV5-6 and TRBJ2-5, with D uncertain. The ends were cut back, 4 bases at V and 7 bases at J, with 17 bases in the middle. Germline V gives CDR1 SGHDT, CDR2 YYEEEE. The CDR3 is 14 residues long. CDR3 region: CASSPTDSLRTQYF. The CDR3 DNA reads TGTGCCAGCAGCCCGACCGACTCCCTGAGGACCCAGTACTTC.

This clonotype was recorded at least ten times. The V call is TRBV5-8, the J call TRBJ1-1, with no clear D. CDR1 and CDR2 from the germline V gene are SGHTS and YDEGEE. V lost 4 bases and J lost 3, with 7 bases in between. The CDR3 is 12 residues long. The CDR3 sequence: CASSPEYTEAFF. The CDR3 DNA reads as TGTGCCAGCAGCCCCGAGTACACTGAAGCTTTCTTT.

This clonotype was seen at least ten times. J is TRBJ2-3 and V is TRBV29-1; 11 nucleotides agree with TRBD2. This CDR3 contains 15 residues. V trimming: 5 bases; J trimming: 0 bases; junction bases outside the gene matches: 4. Germline V lookup: CDR1 SQVTM, CDR2 ANQGSEA. DNA for the CDR3: TGCAGCGTTCCACGGACTAGCGGGAGCACAGATACGCAGTATTTT. It encodes CSVPRTSGSTDTQYF.

This clonotype appeared many times. This chain connects TRBV30 to TRBJ1-5; the D is unclear. The CDR3 contains 15 residues. The germline V gene encodes CDR1 GTSNPN and CDR2 SVGIG (reference sequence). Trimming left V 0 bases short and J 3 bases short, with 12 bases between. The CDR3: CAWSVYGDSNQPQHF. DNA for the CDR3: TGTGCCTGGAGTGTTTACGGGGATTCCAATCAGCCCCAGCATTTT.